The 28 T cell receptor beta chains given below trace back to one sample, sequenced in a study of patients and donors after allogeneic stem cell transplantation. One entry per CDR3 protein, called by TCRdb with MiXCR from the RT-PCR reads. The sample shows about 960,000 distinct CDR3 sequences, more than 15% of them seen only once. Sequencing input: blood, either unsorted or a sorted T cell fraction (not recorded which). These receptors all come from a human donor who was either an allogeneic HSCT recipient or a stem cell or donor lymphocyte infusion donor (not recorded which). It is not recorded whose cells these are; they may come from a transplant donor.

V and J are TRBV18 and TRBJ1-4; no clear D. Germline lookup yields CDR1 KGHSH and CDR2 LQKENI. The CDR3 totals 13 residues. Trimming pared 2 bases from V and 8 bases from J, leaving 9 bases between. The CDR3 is CASSPGLGEKLFF. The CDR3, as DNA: TGTGCCAGCTCACCAGGGCTTGGAGAAAAACTGTTTTTT.

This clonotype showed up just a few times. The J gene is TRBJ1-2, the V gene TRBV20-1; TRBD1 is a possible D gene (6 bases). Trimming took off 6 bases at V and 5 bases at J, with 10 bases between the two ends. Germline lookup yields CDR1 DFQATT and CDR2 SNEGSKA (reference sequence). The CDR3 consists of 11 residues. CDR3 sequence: CSATDSYGYTF. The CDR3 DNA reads TGCAGTGCGACGGACAGTTATGGCTACACCTTC.

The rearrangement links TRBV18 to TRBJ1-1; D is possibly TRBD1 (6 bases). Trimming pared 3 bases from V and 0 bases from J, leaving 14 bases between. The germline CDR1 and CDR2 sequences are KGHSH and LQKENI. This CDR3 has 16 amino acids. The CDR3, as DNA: TGTGCCAGCTCACCTTCGACAGGTCATATGAACACTGAAGCTTTCTTT. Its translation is CASSPSTGHMNTEAFF.

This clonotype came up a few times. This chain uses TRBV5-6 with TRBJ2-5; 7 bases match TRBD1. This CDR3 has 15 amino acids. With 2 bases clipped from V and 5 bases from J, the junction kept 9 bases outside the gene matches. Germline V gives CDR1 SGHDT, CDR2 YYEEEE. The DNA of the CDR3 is TGTGCCAGCAGCTTTGACAGGGAACGTAGGGAGACCCAGTACTTC. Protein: CASSFDRERRETQYF.

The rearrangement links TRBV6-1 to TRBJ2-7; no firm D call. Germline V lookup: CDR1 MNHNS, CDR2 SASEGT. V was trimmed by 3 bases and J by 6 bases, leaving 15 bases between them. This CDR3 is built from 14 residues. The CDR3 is CASSDNFQEVEQYF. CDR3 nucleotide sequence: TGTGCCAGCAGTGACAATTTTCAAGAGGTCGAGCAGTACTTC.

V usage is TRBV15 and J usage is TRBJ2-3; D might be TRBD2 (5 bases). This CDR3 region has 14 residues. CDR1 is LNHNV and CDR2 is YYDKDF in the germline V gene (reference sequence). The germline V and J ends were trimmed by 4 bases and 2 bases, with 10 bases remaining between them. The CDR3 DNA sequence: TGTGCCACCAGCATCCGGGGTTCCACAGATACGCAGTATTTT. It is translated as CATSIRGSTDTQYF.

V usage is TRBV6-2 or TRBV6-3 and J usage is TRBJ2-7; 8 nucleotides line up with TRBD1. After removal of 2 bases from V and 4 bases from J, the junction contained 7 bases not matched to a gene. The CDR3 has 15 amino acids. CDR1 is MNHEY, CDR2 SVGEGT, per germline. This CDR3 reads CASSYAGQGKYEQYF. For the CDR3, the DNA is TGTGCCAGCAGTTACGCCGGACAGGGAAAATACGAGCAGTACTTC.

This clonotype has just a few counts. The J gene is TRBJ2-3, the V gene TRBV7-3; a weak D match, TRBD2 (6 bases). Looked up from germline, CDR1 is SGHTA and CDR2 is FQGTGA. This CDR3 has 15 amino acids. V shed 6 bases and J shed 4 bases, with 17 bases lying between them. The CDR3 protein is CASSPAGRTADTQYF. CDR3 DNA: TGTGCCAGCAGTCCAGCGGGCCGCACGGCAGATACGCAGTATTTT.

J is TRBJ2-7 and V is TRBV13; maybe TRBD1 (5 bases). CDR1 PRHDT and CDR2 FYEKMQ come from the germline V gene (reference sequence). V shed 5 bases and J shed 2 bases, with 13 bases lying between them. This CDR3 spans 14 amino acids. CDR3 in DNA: TGTGCCAGCAGCCCAAGACAGATGGCCTACGAGCAGTACTTC. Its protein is CASSPRQMAYEQYF.

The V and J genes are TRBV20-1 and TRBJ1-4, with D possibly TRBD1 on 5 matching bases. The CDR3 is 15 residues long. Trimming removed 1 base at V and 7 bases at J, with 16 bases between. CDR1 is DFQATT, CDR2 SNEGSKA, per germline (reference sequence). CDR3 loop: CSARVSLGLGEKLFF. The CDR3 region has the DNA TGCAGTGCTAGAGTGTCGTTGGGGCTTGGTGAAAAACTGTTTTTT.

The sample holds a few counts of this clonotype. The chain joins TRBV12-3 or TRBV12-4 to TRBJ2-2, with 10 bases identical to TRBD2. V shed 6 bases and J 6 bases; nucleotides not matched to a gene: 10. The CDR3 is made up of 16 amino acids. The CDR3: CASSFLSGGLAGELFF. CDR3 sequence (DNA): TGTGCCAGCAGCTTCCTTAGCGGGGGGCTTGCCGGGGAGCTGTTTTTT.

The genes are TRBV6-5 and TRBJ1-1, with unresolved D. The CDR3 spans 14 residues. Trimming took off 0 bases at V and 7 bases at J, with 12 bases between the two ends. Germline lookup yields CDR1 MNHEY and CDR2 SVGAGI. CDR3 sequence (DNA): TGTGCCAGCAGTTACTCAACGCGGGGTGGTGAAGCTTTCTTT. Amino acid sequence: CASSYSTRGGEAFF.

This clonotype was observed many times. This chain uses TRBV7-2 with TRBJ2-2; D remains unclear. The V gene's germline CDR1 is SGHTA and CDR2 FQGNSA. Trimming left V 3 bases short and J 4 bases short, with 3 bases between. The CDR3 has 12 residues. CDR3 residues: CASSFSTGELFF. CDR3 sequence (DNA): TGTGCCAGCAGCTTTAGCACCGGGGAGCTGTTTTTT.

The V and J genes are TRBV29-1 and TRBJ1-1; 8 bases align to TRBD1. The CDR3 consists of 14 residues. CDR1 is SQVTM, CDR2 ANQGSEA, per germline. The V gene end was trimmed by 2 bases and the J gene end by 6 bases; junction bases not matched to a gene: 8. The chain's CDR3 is CSVETGQGPPEAFF. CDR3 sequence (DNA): TGCAGCGTTGAAACCGGACAGGGTCCGCCTGAAGCTTTCTTT.

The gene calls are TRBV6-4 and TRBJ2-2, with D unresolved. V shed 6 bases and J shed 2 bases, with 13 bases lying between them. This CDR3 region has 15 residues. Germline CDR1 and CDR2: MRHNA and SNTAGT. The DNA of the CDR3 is TGTGCCAGCAGGCAGGAAGGGCATAACACCGGGGAGCTGTTTTTT. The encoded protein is CASRQEGHNTGELFF.

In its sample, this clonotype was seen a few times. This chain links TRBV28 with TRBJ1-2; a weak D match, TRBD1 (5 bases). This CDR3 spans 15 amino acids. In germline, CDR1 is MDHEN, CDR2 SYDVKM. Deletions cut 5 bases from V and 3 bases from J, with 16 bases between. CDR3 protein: CASSLAPRDYYGYTF. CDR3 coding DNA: TGTGCCAGCAGTCTCGCCCCCCGGGACTACTATGGCTACACCTTC.

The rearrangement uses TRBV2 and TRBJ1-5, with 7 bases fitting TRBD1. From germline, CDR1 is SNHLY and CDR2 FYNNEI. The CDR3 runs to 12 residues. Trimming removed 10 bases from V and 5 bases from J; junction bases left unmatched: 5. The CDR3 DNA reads TGTGCCATCCGGGACAGCCATCAGCCCCAGCATTTT. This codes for CAIRDSHQPQHF.

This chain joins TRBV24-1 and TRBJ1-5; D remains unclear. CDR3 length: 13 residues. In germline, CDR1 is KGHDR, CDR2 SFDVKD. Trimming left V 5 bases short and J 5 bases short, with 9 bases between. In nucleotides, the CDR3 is TGTGCCACCAGTGCGGCGAACTATCAGCCCCAGCATTTT. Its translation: CATSAANYQPQHF.

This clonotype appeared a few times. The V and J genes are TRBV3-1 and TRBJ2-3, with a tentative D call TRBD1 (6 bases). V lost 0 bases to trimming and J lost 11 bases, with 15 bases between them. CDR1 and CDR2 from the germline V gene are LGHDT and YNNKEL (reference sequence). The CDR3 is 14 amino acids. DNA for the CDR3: TGTGCCAGCAGCCAAGAAGTGTGGACAGTTGGGCAGTATTTT. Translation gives CASSQEVWTVGQYF.

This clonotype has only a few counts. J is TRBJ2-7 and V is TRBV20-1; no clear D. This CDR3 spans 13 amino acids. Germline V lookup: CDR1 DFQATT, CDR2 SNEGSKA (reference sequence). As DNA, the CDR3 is TGCAGCCCCACATCGACAACCTCCTACGAGCAGTACTTC. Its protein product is CSPTSTTSYEQYF.

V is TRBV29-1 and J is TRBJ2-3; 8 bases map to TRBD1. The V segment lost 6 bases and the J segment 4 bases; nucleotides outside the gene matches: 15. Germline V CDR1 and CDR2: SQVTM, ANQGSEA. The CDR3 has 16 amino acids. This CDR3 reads CSVSPLAGGFADTQYF. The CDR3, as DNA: TGCAGCGTGTCCCCTCTGGCAGGGGGCTTCGCAGATACGCAGTATTTT.

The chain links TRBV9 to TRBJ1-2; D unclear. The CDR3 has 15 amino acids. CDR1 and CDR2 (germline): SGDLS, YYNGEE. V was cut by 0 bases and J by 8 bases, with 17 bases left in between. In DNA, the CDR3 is TGTGCCAGCAGCGTAGACCTTACAAAGGGAGAGGGCTACACCTTC. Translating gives CASSVDLTKGEGYTF.

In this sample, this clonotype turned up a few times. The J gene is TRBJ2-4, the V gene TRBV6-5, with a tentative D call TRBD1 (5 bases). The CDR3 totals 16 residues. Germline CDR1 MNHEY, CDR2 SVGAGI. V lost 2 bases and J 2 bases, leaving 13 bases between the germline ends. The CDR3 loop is CASSYDPDSSKNIQYF. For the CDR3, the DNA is TGTGCCAGCAGTTACGATCCCGACAGCTCCAAAAACATTCAGTACTTC.

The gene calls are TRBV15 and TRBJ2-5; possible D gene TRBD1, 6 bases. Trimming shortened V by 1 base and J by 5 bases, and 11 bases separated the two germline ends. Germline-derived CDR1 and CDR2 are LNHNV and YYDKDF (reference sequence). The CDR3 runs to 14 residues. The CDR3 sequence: CATSRATGFETQYF. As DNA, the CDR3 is TGTGCCACCAGCAGAGCTACAGGGTTCGAGACCCAGTACTTC.

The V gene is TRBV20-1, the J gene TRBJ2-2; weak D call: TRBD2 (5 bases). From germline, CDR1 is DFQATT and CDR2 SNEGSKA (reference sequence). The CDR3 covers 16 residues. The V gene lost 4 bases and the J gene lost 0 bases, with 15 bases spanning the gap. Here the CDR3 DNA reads TGCAGTGCTAACCTCCCGGGGAGAGCGAACACCGGGGAGCTGTTTTTT. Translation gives CSANLPGRANTGELFF.

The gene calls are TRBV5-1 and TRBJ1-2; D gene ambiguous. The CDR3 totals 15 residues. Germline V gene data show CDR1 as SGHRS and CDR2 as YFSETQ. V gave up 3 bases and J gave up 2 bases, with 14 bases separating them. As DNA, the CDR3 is TGCGCCAGCAGCTGGACGAGGTCCTCCAACTATGGCTACACCTTC. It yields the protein CASSWTRSSNYGYTF.

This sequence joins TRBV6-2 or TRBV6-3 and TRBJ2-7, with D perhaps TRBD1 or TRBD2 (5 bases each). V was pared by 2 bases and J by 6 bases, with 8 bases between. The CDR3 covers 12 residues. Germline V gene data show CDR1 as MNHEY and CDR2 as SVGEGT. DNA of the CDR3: TGTGCCAGCAGTTACGGGGGTGTCGAGCAGTACTTC. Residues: CASSYGGVEQYF.

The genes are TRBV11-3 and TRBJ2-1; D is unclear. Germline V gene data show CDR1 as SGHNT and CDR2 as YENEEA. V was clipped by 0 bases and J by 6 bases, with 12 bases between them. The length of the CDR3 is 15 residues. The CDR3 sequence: CASSLDLPPRNEQFF. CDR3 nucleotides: TGTGCCAGCAGCTTAGATTTACCCCCCCGCAATGAGCAGTTCTTC. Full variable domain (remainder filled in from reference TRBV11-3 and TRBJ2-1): EAGVVQSPRYKIIEKKQPVAFWCNPISGHNTLYWYLQNLGQGPELLIRYENEEAVDDSQLPKDRFSAERLKGVDSTLKIQPAELGDSAVYLCASSLDLPPRNEQFFGPGTRLTVL.